One T cell receptor beta chain is described in this entry. What it binds is unknown. The PCR made use of 60 Vbeta and 13 Jbeta primers. Assay used: immunoSEQ multiplex PCR; TCRdb lists only in-frame clones, some missing. The sample has under 200,000 clones; around 75% are singletons. The data derive from a study of cytomegalovirus exposure and HLA in healthy donors. About the research overall: In a previous analysis, some 110 million unique TCR beta sequences were found from some 180 million T cells.

Study-wide findings and caveats: Among immune exposure information, only CMV serostatus was available. Reportedly, diagnosis of cytomegalovirus status by the classifier showed high specificity and sensitivity.

This CDR3 is 14 amino acids long. Trimming shortened V by 4 bases and J by 1 base, and 10 bases separated the two germline ends. Germline V gives CDR1 LNHDA, CDR2 SQIVND (reference sequence). The sequencing input was PBMCs. The sequence derives from a male donor in good health and CMV-seropositive. V and J are TRBV19 and TRBJ1-1, with a weak D call TRBD1 (6 bases). The CDR3 region has the DNA TGTGCCAGTAGTAATATACAGGGGAACACTGAAGCTTTCTTT. It yields the protein CASSNIQGNTEAFF.